The 18 T cell receptor beta chains below were found in one sample sequenced in a study of T cell clonality in common variable immunodeficiency. Clones were sequenced by immunoSEQ multiplex PCR, and TCRdb holds only the in-frame ones, with some missing. The sample holds some 38,000 clones, and no clone turns up only once. The specimen sequenced was peripheral blood mononuclear cells. These receptor sequences come from a person aged 18 to 75 in good health.

This clone was observed at least ten times. The CDR3 protein is CSAREASGSAETQYF. Partial CDR3 DNA: TGCAGTGCTAGAGAGGCGAGCGGGAGTGCGGAGACC. The chain couples TRBV20-1 to TRBJ2-5, with TRBD2 matching over 8 bases. Coverage ceases 3 residues before the CDR3 finishes, and the germline J gene fills in the end. CDR1 is DFQATT, CDR2 SNEGSKA, per germline (reference sequence). V gave up 0 bases and J gave up 5 bases; unmatched junction bases: 8. The CDR3 totals 15 residues.

Worth noting for this clone: The read falls 3 residues short of the CDR3 end, and the missing part is taken from the germline J gene. The chain joins TRBV27 to TRBJ2-7; 10 bases fit TRBD2. The CDR3 covers 15 residues. V lost 6 bases to trimming and J lost 4 bases; unmatched junction nucleotides: 9. Germline loops: CDR1 MNHEY, CDR2 SMNVEV (reference sequence). The CDR3 region is CASRLTPTSGYEQYF. The CDR3 DNA, read in part, is TGTGCCAGCAGACTTACTCCGACTAGCGGGTACGAG.

This clone appeared many times. From the germline J gene comes the end of the CDR3, since the read stops 3 residues before it. The chain links TRBV18 to TRBJ1-4; TRBD1 agrees at 10 bases. Losses at the gene ends were 3 bases for V and 10 bases for J; bases not matched to a gene: 8. This CDR3 region has 15 residues. Germline CDR1 reads KGHSH; CDR2 reads LQKENI. The part of the CDR3 DNA that was read is TGTGCCAGCTCACCTCCGGGACAGGGGAGGGCAAAA. This gives the protein CASSPPGQGRAK. The entire CDR3 protein reads CASSPPGQGRAKLFF. Full variable domain (rest looked up from reference TRBV18 and TRBJ1-4): NAGVMQNPRHLVRRRGQEARLRCSPMKGHSHVYWYRQLPEEGLKFMVYLQKENIIDESGMPKERFSAEFPKEGPSILRIQQVVRGDSAAYFCASSPPGQGRAKLFFGSGTQLSVL.

This clone was observed at least ten times. Read sequence stops 3 residues before the CDR3 end, and the germline J gene provides the missing end. The chain combines TRBV20-1 with TRBJ2-5; 11 bases match TRBD2. Germline CDR1 and CDR2: DFQATT and SNEGSKA (reference sequence). The length of the CDR3 is 15 residues. J lost 5 bases, V lost 5 bases, and 10 bases had no gene match. CDR3 sequence: CSAELAGDPGETQYF. CDR3 DNA, as far as it was read: TGCAGTGCTGAACTAGCGGGAGATCCTGGGGAGACC.

Ten or more counts support this clone. The CDR3 end is not reached by the read, which stops 3 residues before it; the germline J gene fills it in. V is TRBV5-1 and J is TRBJ2-5; a weak D match, TRBD2 (6 bases). The germline V gene encodes CDR1 SGHRS and CDR2 YFSETQ. Trimming stripped 0 bases from V and 4 bases from J, with 10 bases between. The CDR3 sequence is 14 residues long. CDR3 loop: CASSLAGGGETQYF. Partial CDR3 DNA: TGCGCCAGCAGCTTGGCCGGGGGAGGAGAGACC.

Only a few counts were recorded for this clone. With the read ending 3 residues before the CDR3 end, the germline J gene is used to fill in that end. The chain carries TRBV30 and TRBJ1-2; D is unclear. This CDR3 spans 16 amino acids. Germline V gene lookup returns CDR1 GTSNPN and CDR2 SVGIG (reference sequence). CDR3 in amino acids: CAWSSSGRGYYNDYTF. The sequenced CDR3 bases are TGTGCCTGGAGTTCTAGCGGACGGGGATACTACAATGAC.

This clone was seen many times. The CDR3 protein is CSAHSGNTIYF. The covered CDR3 bases are TGCAGTGCTCACAGTGGAAACACC. The chain employs TRBV20-1 and TRBJ1-3; no definite D call. The read ends 3 residues early relative to the CDR3; the germline J gene fills the gap. Trimming shortened V by 5 bases and J by 3 bases, and 5 bases separated the two germline ends. Germline V gives CDR1 DFQATT, CDR2 SNEGSKA (reference sequence). There are 11 residues in the CDR3.

This clone has at least ten counts. The junction does not match germline at one end; this may be a read error. Sequencing ends 3 residues short of the CDR3 end; the germline J gene provides the rest. The genes are TRBV6-2 or TRBV6-3 and TRBJ2-3; the D is unclear. Germline-derived CDR1 and CDR2 are MNHEY and SVGEGT. There are 11 residues in the CDR3. The CDR3 here is CASTYLETQYF. The DNA read from the CDR3 is TGTGCCAGCACTTACCTAGAGACG.

In its sample, this clone was seen a few times. The read ends 3 residues before the CDR3 terminus; that terminus is restored from the germline J gene. The genes are TRBV7-9 and TRBJ1-1; D remains ambiguous. The germline V gene has CDR1 SEHNR and CDR2 FQNEAQ (reference sequence). The CDR3 has 13 residues. This CDR3 reads CASSLMYPYEAFF. CDR3 DNA (partial): TGTGCCAGCAGCTTAATGTATCCCTACGAG.

This clone was detected a few times. The missing CDR3 end, 3 residues past where the read stops, is filled in from the germline J gene. The V and J genes are TRBV18 and TRBJ1-2; a possible D gene is TRBD1 (5 bases). CDR3 length equals 15 residues. Germline assignment: CDR1 KGHSH and CDR2 LQKENI. The CDR3 here is CASSPGTSAFDDYTF. CDR3 bases read: TGTGCCAGCTCACCCGGGACTAGCGCTTTCGATGAC.

This clone has a count of ten or more. The observed sequence ends 3 residues before the CDR3 terminus, with the missing tail filled in from the germline J gene. The rearrangement links TRBV7-3 to TRBJ2-3; no reliable D call. This CDR3 region has 16 residues. The ends were cut back, 0 bases at V and 0 bases at J, with 10 bases in the middle. Germline V lookup: CDR1 SGHTA, CDR2 FQGTGA. The CDR3 here is CASSLTFLSSTDTQYF. The DNA read from the CDR3 is TGTGCCAGCAGCTTAACCTTCCTCTCTAGCACAGATACG.

This clone was seen ten or more times. The read stops 3 residues short of the end of the CDR3; the missing end is completed from the germline J gene. The chain recombines TRBV2 with TRBJ2-3; TRBD2 might be the D (5 bases). The V gene lost 3 bases and the J gene lost 4 bases, with 11 bases spanning the gap. The CDR3 has 14 amino acids. The germline CDR1 and CDR2 sequences are SNHLY and FYNNEI. The part of the CDR3 DNA that was read is TGTGCCAGCAGTGATGCGGGCTCTGCAGATACG. It codes for CASSDAGSADT. The whole CDR3 reads CASSDAGSADTQYF.

This clone was seen a handful of times. Read sequence stops 3 residues before the CDR3 end, and the germline J gene provides the missing end. This chain joins TRBV30 and TRBJ1-1; D is ambiguous. The CDR3 spans 13 residues. The V gene's germline CDR1 is GTSNPN and CDR2 SVGIG (reference sequence). V lost 2 bases and J 6 bases, leaving 13 bases between the germline ends. The part of the CDR3 DNA that was read is TGTGCCTGGAGTCCAGGATTGTTGCCTGAA. Translated, it gives CAWSPGLLPE. In full, the CDR3 is CAWSPGLLPEAFF.

In its sample, this clone was seen many times. CDR3: CASSLDPGSFSGANVLTF. The DNA read from the CDR3 is TGCGCCAGCAGCTTGGATCCGGGTTCCTTCTCTGGGGCCAACGTC. This sequence joins TRBV5-1 and TRBJ2-6; D gene uncertain. The read is 3 residues too short to cover the CDR3 end, so that end is filled in from the germline J gene. Trimming stripped 0 bases from V and 0 bases from J, with 13 bases between. The CDR3 is 18 amino acids. Looked up from germline, CDR1 is SGHRS and CDR2 is YFSETQ.

In its sample, this clone was seen many times. The read falls 3 residues short of the CDR3 end, and the missing part is taken from the germline J gene. The chain couples TRBV14 to TRBJ1-2; D is unclear. CDR3 length: 15 residues. In germline, CDR1 is SGHDN, CDR2 FVKESK. V gave up 0 bases and J gave up 5 bases, with 13 bases separating them. CDR3 DNA, as far as it was read: TGTGCCAGCAGCCAAGATGTTGGCCACCTTTATGGC. Amino acids: CASSQDVGHLYG. The whole CDR3 reads CASSQDVGHLYGYTF.

With respect to this clone: Sequencing ends 3 residues short of the CDR3 end; the germline J gene provides the rest. V is TRBV5-1 and J is TRBJ2-1; TRBD2 agrees at 7 bases. The CDR3 sequence is 15 residues long. CDR1 and CDR2 from the germline V gene are SGHRS and YFSETQ. Losses at the gene ends were 1 base for V and 4 bases for J; bases not matched to a gene: 5. The CDR3 is CASSLMASGYNEQFF. Partial CDR3 DNA: TGCGCCAGCAGCTTGATGGCTAGCGGTTACAATGAG.

This clone was observed many times. The read ends 3 residues shy of where the CDR3 ends; the end is completed using the germline J gene. J is TRBJ2-3 and V is TRBV13; maybe TRBD2 (6 bases). Germline-derived CDR1 and CDR2 are PRHDT and FYEKMQ (reference sequence). Trimming cost V 2 bases and J 3 bases, with 15 bases left between them. The CDR3 spans 16 residues. The part of the CDR3 DNA that was read is TGTGCCAGCAGCTTAAAACTTGGGGGGTCGACAGATACG. Protein product: CASSLKLGGSTDT. The full CDR3 reads CASSLKLGGSTDTQYF.

This clone has at least ten counts. Coverage ceases 3 residues before the CDR3 finishes, and the germline J gene fills in the end. The rearrangement links TRBV19 to TRBJ2-3, with 13 positions matching TRBD2. Germline CDR1 LNHDA, CDR2 SQIVND (reference sequence). With V trimmed by 4 bases and J by 3 bases, 4 bases remained unmatched. This CDR3 has 16 residues. This chain's CDR3 is CASSRTSGRRTDTQYF. Partial CDR3 DNA: TGTGCCAGTAGTAGGACTAGCGGGAGAAGGACAGATACG.